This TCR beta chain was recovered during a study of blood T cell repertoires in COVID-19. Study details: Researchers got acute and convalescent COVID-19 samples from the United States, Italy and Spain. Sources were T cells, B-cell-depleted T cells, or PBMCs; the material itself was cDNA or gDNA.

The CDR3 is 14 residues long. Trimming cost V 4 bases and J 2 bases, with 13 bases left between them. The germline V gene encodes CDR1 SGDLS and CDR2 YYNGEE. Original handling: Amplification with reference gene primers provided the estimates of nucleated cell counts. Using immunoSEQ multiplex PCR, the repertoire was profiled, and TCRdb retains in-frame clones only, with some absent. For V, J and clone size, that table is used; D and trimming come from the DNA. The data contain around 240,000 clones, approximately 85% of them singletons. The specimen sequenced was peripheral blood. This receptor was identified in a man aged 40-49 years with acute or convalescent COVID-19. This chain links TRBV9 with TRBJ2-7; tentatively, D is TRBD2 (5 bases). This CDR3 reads CASSRGPEAYEQYF. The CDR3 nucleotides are TGTGCCAGCAGCCGAGGACCGGAGGCCTACGAGCAGTACTTC.